The text below deals with one T cell receptor beta chain. This specimen belongs to a study of blood T cell repertoires in COVID-19. Study context: The study drew acute and convalescent COVID-19 samples from the United States, Italy and Spain. The cDNA or gDNA used as material had been derived from T cells, B-cell-depleted T cells, or PBMCs.

As processed by the authors: Amplified reference gene primers provided the basis for estimating nucleated cell counts. The protocol was immunoSEQ multiplex PCR, while the TCRdb copy is restricted to in-frame clones and leaves out a portion. Clone size and the V and J calls come from that table; the DNA yielded D and trimming. The data show 120,000 to 150,000 clones, about 85% seen once. The germline CDR1 and CDR2 sequences are SNHLY and FYNNEI. The CDR3 length is 13 residues. The V gene end was trimmed by 5 bases and the J gene end by 3 bases; junction bases not matched to a gene: 2. The source is a human donor with acute or convalescent COVID-19. The donor label of this sample is uncertain. Sequenced input: peripheral blood. The J gene is TRBJ1-1, the V gene TRBV2, with TRBD1 identical over 8 bases. The CDR3 spells CASSLTGDTEAFF. In nucleotides, the CDR3 is TGTGCCAGCAGTTTGACAGGGGACACTGAAGCTTTCTTT.